This paragraph reports one T cell receptor (beta chain). The trim removed 1 base at V and 7 bases at J, leaving 6 bases unmatched. Per the germline V gene, CDR1 is LGHNA and CDR2 is YNFKEQ. This CDR3 is built from 15 residues. Here immunoSEQ multiplex PCR was the method, and the copy in TCRdb shows in-frame clones only, minus some. The sample lists about 660,000 clones, over 75% occurring once. The data were obtained in a study of shared T cell receptors in the human thymus. This sample was shared with a second study, whose subject was human thymus T cells. Per that study: Infants served as donors; they were healthy and Finnish and were having corrective surgery for congenital heart defects. From resections taken during corrective heart surgery, the thymus tissue was obtained. Seemingly biased V and J gene usage marked thymic and blood repertoires. Unrelated people showed highly overlapping thymic repertoires, related research reported.

Sequencing was carried out using thymocytes. The rearrangement joins TRBV4-2 to TRBJ2-5; 10 positions agree with TRBD2. The source of this sequence is a boy under three years old with a congenital heart defect. DNA for the CDR3: TGTGCCAGCAGCCAAGTTCGAGCGGGAGGGGGGACCCAGTACTTC. This translates into CASSQVRAGGGTQYF.